One sample yielded the 25 T cell receptor beta chains listed below, sequenced in a study of T-cell memory formation after mild COVID-19 (dated by TCRdb to the early 2020s). The receptor library was made with 5' RACE. Sequencing was performed on an Illumina NovaSeq 6000. TCRdb took the public reads, trimmed them with fastp at Q25, ran MiXCR for clone calling and kept in-frame beta chains. Rows are combined by CDR3 protein, so each entry shows the most common genes and DNA. This sample comprises over 450,000 distinct CDR3 sequences, just over 20% of them detected only once. Approximately 12% of the sample is in the top ten clones. The sequenced sample was PBMCs or a T cell subset sorted from them (not recorded which). The receptor source for this set is an adult woman who had mild COVID-19 (a few samples of this study predate the infection). The sample titles of this study are shuffled in the database, so cell type and time point are left out; the donor was told from shared clones.

The chain recombines TRBV7-8 with TRBJ2-7; no firm D call. V lost 3 bases and J lost 2, with 11 bases in between. The CDR3 totals 14 residues. The V gene's germline CDR1 is SGHVS and CDR2 FQNEAQ. CDR3 sequence (DNA): TGTGCCAGCAGCTTTTATGGCGGTGCCTACGAGCAGTACTTC. Encoded protein: CASSFYGGAYEQYF.

This clonotype was picked up a small number of times. The gene calls are TRBV7-9 and TRBJ2-3; D call uncertain. Germline CDR1 reads SEHNR; CDR2 reads FQNEAQ (reference sequence). The V gene lost 0 bases and the J gene lost 6 bases, with 13 bases spanning the gap. This CDR3 spans 15 amino acids. The CDR3 is CASSLAGSSGDTQYF. The CDR3 DNA is TGTGCCAGCAGCTTAGCAGGTTCCTCCGGCGATACGCAGTATTTT.

This clonotype was seen only a few times. The genes are TRBV2 and TRBJ2-7, with no clear D. Germline CDR1 is SNHLY and CDR2 is FYNNEI. Trimming took off 8 bases at V and 3 bases at J, with 11 bases between the two ends. The CDR3 has 12 residues. DNA of the CDR3: TGTGCCAGCTCGCGGAACAACTACGAGCAGTACTTC. As protein: CASSRNNYEQYF.

V is TRBV29-1 and J is TRBJ2-1; 7 bases agree with TRBD2. Germline CDR1 and CDR2: SQVTM and ANQGSEA. The CDR3 spans 15 residues. Trimming removed 0 bases from V and 8 bases from J; junction bases left unmatched: 10. The CDR3, as DNA: TGCAGCGTTGAAGAGCGGGGGTTTCCAGGCGATGAGCAGTTCTTC. Its protein is CSVEERGFPGDEQFF.

This clonotype was picked up many times. V gene TRBV5-8 combines with J gene TRBJ2-3, with a possible D match to TRBD2 (5 bases). The germline V gene has CDR1 SGHTS and CDR2 YDEGEE. The CDR3 is 15 amino acids. With 4 bases removed from V and 3 bases from J, the gap between germline ends came to 15 bases. The CDR3 spells CASSGGGLPTDTQYF. The CDR3 DNA is TGTGCCAGCAGCGGAGGCGGGCTTCCAACAGATACGCAGTATTTT.

V and J are TRBV24-1 and TRBJ2-7, with no clear D. The ends were cut back, 7 bases at V and 2 bases at J, with 14 bases in the middle. The CDR3 has 14 amino acids. Germline V gene data show CDR1 as KGHDR and CDR2 as SFDVKD. In DNA form, the CDR3 reads TGTGCCACCAGCCCCGGTGGCAGAACCTACGAGCAGTACTTC. This translates into CATSPGGRTYEQYF.

This clonotype was observed a few times. V gene TRBV4-3 combines with J gene TRBJ2-7; 8 nucleotides align to TRBD1. Germline assignment: CDR1 LGHNA and CDR2 YSLEER. This CDR3 contains 16 residues. V was pared by 0 bases and J by 2 bases, with 6 bases of the junction left unmatched. DNA of the CDR3: TGCGCCAGCAGCCAAGAATGGACAGGGCTCACCTACGAGCAGTACTTC. Protein product: CASSQEWTGLTYEQYF.

The CDR3 spells CSVEATGESYEQYF. CDR3 coding DNA: TGCAGCGTTGAAGCGACAGGGGAGTCCTACGAGCAGTACTTC. V and J are TRBV29-1 and TRBJ2-7; 8 nucleotides agree with TRBD1. The germline V gene has CDR1 SQVTM and CDR2 ANQGSEA. The ends lost 1 base at V and 1 base at J; junction bases unmatched: 3. This CDR3 is 14 amino acids long.

The chain links TRBV7-2 to TRBJ2-1; a weak D match, TRBD2 (5 bases). Germline assignment: CDR1 SGHTA and CDR2 FQGNSA. Trimming took off 3 bases at V and 13 bases at J, with 10 bases between the two ends. The CDR3 spans 11 residues. The CDR3 protein is CASSFGLDQFF. The CDR3 DNA sequence: TGTGCCAGCAGCTTCGGACTGGATCAGTTCTTC. The variable domain in full, with the rest retrieved from reference TRBV7-2 and TRBJ2-1, is GAGVSQSPSNKVTEKGKDVELRCDPISGHTALYWYRQSLGQGLEFLIYFQGNSAPDKSGLPSDRFSAERTGGSVSTLTIQRTQQEDSAVYLCASSFGLDQFFGPGTRLTVL.

This chain links TRBV20-1 with TRBJ2-7; D is uncertain. The CDR3 has 14 residues. The V gene's germline CDR1 is DFQATT and CDR2 SNEGSKA (reference sequence). Trimming stripped 6 bases from V and 1 base from J, with 16 bases between. The CDR3 DNA reads TGCAGTGCCGAAGAAATTGCGATATCCTACGAGCAGTACTTC. Translation gives CSAEEIAISYEQYF.

This clonotype was observed a handful of times. The CDR3 sequence: CATSRHPGGDYEQYF. Here the CDR3 DNA reads TGTGCCACCAGTCGTCACCCCGGAGGGGACTACGAGCAGTACTTC. The genes are TRBV24-1 and TRBJ2-7, with D tentatively TRBD2 (6 bases). V was cut by 6 bases and J by 3 bases, with 17 bases left in between. Germline V CDR1 and CDR2: KGHDR, SFDVKD. The CDR3 has 15 residues.

This chain joins TRBV6-5 and TRBJ2-1; 7 bases fit TRBD2. The V and J ends lost 4 bases and 1 base, in that order; junction bases with no gene match: 7. CDR3 size: 16 residues. Germline CDR1 is MNHEY and CDR2 is SVGAGI. The DNA of the CDR3 is TGTGCCAGCAGTTGGGGGGGAGGAGGGTCCTACAATGAGCAGTTCTTC. This gives the protein CASSWGGGGSYNEQFF.

This clonotype was picked up a small number of times. This chain connects TRBV14 to TRBJ2-5, with 8 bases fitting TRBD1. Germline-derived CDR1 and CDR2 are SGHDN and FVKESK. The CDR3 contains 13 residues. Unmatched junction bases numbered 7, after V lost 6 bases and J lost 7 bases. In nucleotides, the CDR3 is TGTGCCAGCAGTCTCAGGGGGCAGGGGACCCAGTACTTC. Protein: CASSLRGQGTQYF.

The sample holds one count of this clonotype. This chain joins TRBV6-6 and TRBJ2-3; 11 bases are a match to TRBD2. Germline V gene data show CDR1 as MNHNY and CDR2 as SVGAGI (reference sequence). V shed 0 bases, J shed 3 bases, and the junction held 5 bases outside the gene matches. The CDR3 totals 17 residues. DNA for the CDR3: TGTGCCAGCAGTTACTCACCTAGCGGGGGGATAACAGATACGCAGTATTTT. Translation: CASSYSPSGGITDTQYF.

This clonotype was seen at least ten times. The chain joins TRBV7-9 to TRBJ2-2; TRBD1 matches at 10 bases. The CDR3 is 15 amino acids. CDR1 is SEHNR and CDR2 is FQNEAQ in the germline V gene (reference sequence). Losses at the gene ends were 8 bases for V and 6 bases for J; bases not matched to a gene: 9. This CDR3 is CASGRQGALPGELFF. The CDR3, as DNA: TGTGCCAGCGGACGACAGGGGGCTTTGCCCGGGGAGCTGTTTTTT.

The chain joins TRBV11-2 to TRBJ2-7; TRBD1 is a possible D gene (5 bases). Trimming left V 5 bases short and J 0 bases short, with 11 bases between. This CDR3 has 14 amino acids. In germline, CDR1 is SGHAT, CDR2 FQNNGV. The CDR3 sequence: CASSLIGHSYEQYF. The CDR3 coding sequence is TGTGCCAGCAGCCTAATTGGACACTCCTACGAGCAGTACTTC.

This clonotype occurred a few times. The rearrangement uses TRBV7-6 and TRBJ2-1, with a possible D match to TRBD2 (7 bases). V was trimmed by 1 base and J by 4 bases, leaving 11 bases between them. Germline values: CDR1 SGHVS, CDR2 FNYEAQ. CDR3 length: 15 residues. CDR3 amino acids: CASSLGGGLYNEQFF. The CDR3 bases are TGTGCCAGCAGCTTAGGCGGGGGCCTGTACAATGAGCAGTTCTTC.

The V and J genes are TRBV7-3 and TRBJ2-7; 12 bases align to TRBD2. The CDR3 is 16 residues long. Per germline, CDR1 SGHTA and CDR2 FQGTGA. The V and J ends lost 5 bases and 0 bases, in that order; junction bases with no gene match: 5. CDR3: CASSLGTSGLSYEQYF. In nucleotides, the CDR3 is TGTGCCAGCAGCCTAGGGACTAGCGGGCTCTCCTACGAGCAGTACTTC.

This clonotype has just a few counts. CDR3 bases: TGCGCCAGCAGCTTGGGCGCTAGCGAATTCTACGAGCAGTACTTC. This codes for CASSLGASEFYEQYF. The V and J genes are TRBV5-1 and TRBJ2-7; D might be TRBD2 (6 bases). V lost 0 bases to trimming and J lost 3 bases, with 13 bases between them. The CDR3 has 15 residues. Germline CDR1 reads SGHRS; CDR2 reads YFSETQ.

This clonotype was seen more than once but under ten times. The gene calls are TRBV12-3 or TRBV12-4 and TRBJ1-2, with 8 bases matching TRBD1. This CDR3 contains 14 residues. V gave up 3 bases and J gave up 3 bases; unmatched junction bases: 3. The chain's CDR3 is CASSFLGQDYGYTF. The CDR3 DNA reads TGTGCCAGCAGTTTTCTGGGACAGGACTATGGCTACACCTTC.

The J gene is TRBJ1-4, the V gene TRBV6-5; D is undetermined. The V end was cut by 0 bases, the J end by 8 bases, with 19 bases between. The CDR3 has 17 residues. Germline V gene lookup returns CDR1 MNHEY and CDR2 SVGAGI. The CDR3 coding sequence is TGTGCCAGCAGTTACTCGACCCGTAGGCGGATGGACGAAAAACTGTTTTTT. This gives the protein CASSYSTRRRMDEKLFF.

The chain employs TRBV2 and TRBJ1-3; TRBD1 aligns across 7 bases. Germline assignment: CDR1 SNHLY and CDR2 FYNNEI. Trimming at V came to 6 bases and at J to 2 bases, leaving 13 bases not matched to a gene. This CDR3 has 17 residues. CDR3 sequence: CASREWPRTGPGNTIYF. CDR3 sequence (DNA): TGTGCCAGCAGGGAATGGCCACGGACAGGTCCTGGAAACACCATATATTTT.

This clonotype was counted a few times. CDR3 loop: CASSQYGRAFF. In nucleotides, the CDR3 is TGTGCCAGCAGCCAATACGGGCGAGCTTTCTTT. The genes are TRBV14 and TRBJ1-1; no definite D call. There are 11 residues in the CDR3. Germline values: CDR1 SGHDN, CDR2 FVKESK. The V gene lost 2 bases and the J gene lost 10 bases, with 8 bases spanning the gap.

This clonotype has just a few counts. The chain combines TRBV9 with TRBJ1-2; the D gene is possibly TRBD1 (5 bases). V was trimmed by 4 bases and J by 2 bases, leaving 15 bases between them. The V gene's germline CDR1 is SGDLS and CDR2 YYNGEE. This CDR3 spans 15 amino acids. The CDR3 loop reads CASSSRGTPNYGYTF. CDR3 DNA sequence: TGTGCCAGCAGCTCCCGGGGGACTCCAAACTATGGCTACACCTTC.

V is TRBV4-1 and J is TRBJ2-7; D is possibly TRBD2 (5 bases). CDR1 and CDR2 from the germline V gene are MGHRA and YSYEKL. The length of the CDR3 is 15 residues. V shed 4 bases and J shed 7 bases, with 20 bases lying between them. Written as DNA, the CDR3 is TGCGCCAGCAGCCCCAGAGACACCTACCGAGGGGAGCAGTACTTC. Translated: CASSPRDTYRGEQYF.